A single sample is the source of the 6 T cell receptor beta chains below, sequenced in a study of B cell selection in AIRE deficiency. Regulatory T cells were sorted as CD4+CD25hiCD127low/negative cells. The table came from immunoSEQ multiplex PCR; TCRdb's copy has only in-frame clones and leaves some out. The sample shows over 20,000 clones, approximately 92% of them seen only once. Sequenced input: CD4+CD25+ Tregs sorted from PBMCs. These receptors were collected from a human donor in good health.

CDR3 sequence (DNA): TGTGCCAGTAGGCGAACAGGGATTCTCGTAGAGACCCAGTACTTC. It is translated as CASRRTGILVETQYF. The J gene is TRBJ2-5, the V gene TRBV19; possible D gene TRBD1, 6 bases. Germline V gives CDR1 LNHDA, CDR2 SQIVND (reference sequence). V was pared by 6 bases and J by 4 bases, with 18 bases between. The CDR3 is made up of 15 amino acids.

The chain recombines TRBV29-1 with TRBJ2-3; D is unclear. This CDR3 spans 12 amino acids. The V end lost 3 bases, the J end lost 6 bases, and 10 bases lay between the germline ends. Germline V lookup: CDR1 SQVTM, CDR2 ANQGSEA. CDR3 bases: TGCAGCGTTGATCTGGTCACGGATACGCAGTATTTT. Protein product: CSVDLVTDTQYF.

This chain connects TRBV2 to TRBJ2-5, with 9 bases fitting TRBD1. The CDR3 sequence is 15 residues long. V gave up 4 bases and J gave up 7 bases; unmatched junction bases: 10. The V gene's germline CDR1 is SNHLY and CDR2 FYNNEI. The CDR3 loop is CASSGTGGAVGTQYF. The CDR3 DNA sequence: TGTGCCAGCAGTGGCACAGGGGGCGCCGTTGGGACCCAGTACTTC.

The genes are TRBV25-1 and TRBJ1-2, with 8 bases lining up with TRBD1. CDR1 is MGHDK and CDR2 is SYGVNS in the germline V gene. The CDR3 covers 14 residues. After removal of 6 bases from V and 3 bases from J, the junction contained 6 bases not matched to a gene. This chain's CDR3 is CASRRQGLDYGYTF. CDR3 DNA: TGTGCCAGCAGGCGACAGGGGCTCGACTATGGCTACACCTTC.

The V gene is TRBV7-6, the J gene TRBJ2-3; unclear D gene. This CDR3 region has 14 residues. The germline V gene has CDR1 SGHVS and CDR2 FNYEAQ. V lost 1 base, J lost 2 bases, and 7 bases lay in between. CDR3 coding DNA: TGTGCCAGCAGCTTAGAGCAGACCACAGATACGCAGTATTTT. It encodes CASSLEQTTDTQYF.

This clone has only a few counts. This sequence joins TRBV7-2 and TRBJ1-1; tentative D call: TRBD1 (5 bases). Trimming took 1 base from V and 4 from J, leaving 13 bases between them. The CDR3 extends over 15 amino acids. Germline loops: CDR1 SGHTA, CDR2 FQGNSA. The CDR3 reads CASSLGLWGSTEAFF. The CDR3 DNA reads TGTGCCAGCAGCTTAGGCCTCTGGGGGTCCACTGAAGCTTTCTTT.